This T cell receptor (beta chain) was identified during a study of blood T cell repertoires in COVID-19. Study at large: T cells, B-cell-depleted T cells, or PBMCs supplied cDNA or gDNA.

CDR1 and CDR2 (germline): MNHEY, SMNVEV (reference sequence). The J segment lost 5 bases and the V segment lost 5 bases, leaving 5 bases of the junction unmatched. The CDR3 length is 16 residues. Original data processing: The authors estimated nucleated cell counts from reference gene primer amplification. Libraries were prepared by immunoSEQ multiplex PCR; TCRdb keeps only in-frame clonotypes and omits some of them. Clone size and the V and J calls come from that table; the DNA yielded D and trimming. The table lists fewer than 450,000 clones, 85% to 90% of them singletons. The sequence was obtained from a woman in her 70s with COVID-19, enrolled during active disease. The specimen sequenced was peripheral blood. The chain uses TRBV27 and TRBJ2-3; the match to TRBD2 covers 15 bases. CDR3 region: CASSRTSGGGVDTQYF. The CDR3 DNA reads TGTGCCAGCAGTCGGACTAGCGGGGGGGGTGTAGATACGCAGTATTTT.